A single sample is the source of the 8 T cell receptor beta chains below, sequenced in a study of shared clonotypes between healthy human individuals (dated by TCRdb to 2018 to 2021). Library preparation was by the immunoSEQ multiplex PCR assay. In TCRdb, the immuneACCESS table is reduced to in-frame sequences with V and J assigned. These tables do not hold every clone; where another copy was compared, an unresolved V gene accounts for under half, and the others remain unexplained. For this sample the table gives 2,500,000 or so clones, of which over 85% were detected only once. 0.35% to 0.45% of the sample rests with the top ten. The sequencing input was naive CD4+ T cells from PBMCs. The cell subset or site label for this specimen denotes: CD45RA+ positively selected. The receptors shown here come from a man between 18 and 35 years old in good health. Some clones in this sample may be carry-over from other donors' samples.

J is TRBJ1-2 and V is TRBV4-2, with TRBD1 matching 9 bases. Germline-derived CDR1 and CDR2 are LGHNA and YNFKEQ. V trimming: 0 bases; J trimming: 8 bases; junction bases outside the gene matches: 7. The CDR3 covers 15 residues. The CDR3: CASSQDWDREYGYTF. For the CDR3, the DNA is TGTGCCAGCAGCCAAGATTGGGACAGGGAATACGGCTACACCTTC.

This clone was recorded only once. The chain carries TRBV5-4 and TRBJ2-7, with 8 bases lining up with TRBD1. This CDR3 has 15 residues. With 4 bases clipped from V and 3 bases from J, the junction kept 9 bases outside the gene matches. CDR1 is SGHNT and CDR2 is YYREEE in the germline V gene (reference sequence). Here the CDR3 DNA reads TGTGCCAGCAGCCTAGGACAGGGAAAGAACTACGAGCAGTACTTC. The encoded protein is CASSLGQGKNYEQYF. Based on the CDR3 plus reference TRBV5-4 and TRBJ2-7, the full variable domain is ETGVTQSPTHLIKTRGQQVTLRCSSQSGHNTVSWYQQALGQGPQFIFQYYREEENGRGNFPPRFSGLQFPNYSSELNVNALELDDSALYLCASSLGQGKNYEQYFGPGTRLTVT.

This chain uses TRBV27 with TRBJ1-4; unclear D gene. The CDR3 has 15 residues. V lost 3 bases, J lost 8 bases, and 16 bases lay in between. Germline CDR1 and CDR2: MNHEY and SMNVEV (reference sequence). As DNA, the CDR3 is TGTGCCAGCAGTTTCTTTACGGCCGGGAGGGAAAAACTGTTTTTT. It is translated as CASSFFTAGREKLFF.

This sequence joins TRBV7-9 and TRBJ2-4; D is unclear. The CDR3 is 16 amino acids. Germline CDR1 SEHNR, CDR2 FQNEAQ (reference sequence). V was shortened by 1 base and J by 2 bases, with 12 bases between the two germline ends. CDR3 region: CASSLGGSRTKNIQYF. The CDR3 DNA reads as TGTGCCAGCAGCTTAGGGGGTAGCCGCACCAAAAACATTCAGTACTTC.

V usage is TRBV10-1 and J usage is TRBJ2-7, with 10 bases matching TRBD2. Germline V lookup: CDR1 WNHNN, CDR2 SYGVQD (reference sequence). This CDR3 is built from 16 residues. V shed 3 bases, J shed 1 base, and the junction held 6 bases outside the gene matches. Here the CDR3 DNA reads TGCGCCAGCAGTGACCTAGCGGGAGTCCCGTCCTACGAGCAGTACTTC. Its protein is CASSDLAGVPSYEQYF.

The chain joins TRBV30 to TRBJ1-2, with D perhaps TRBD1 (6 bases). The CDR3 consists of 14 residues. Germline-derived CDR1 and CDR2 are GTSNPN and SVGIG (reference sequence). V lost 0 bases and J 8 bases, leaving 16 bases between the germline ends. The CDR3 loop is CAWSVLQGIEGYTF. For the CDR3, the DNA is TGTGCCTGGAGTGTACTTCAGGGGATTGAGGGCTACACCTTC.

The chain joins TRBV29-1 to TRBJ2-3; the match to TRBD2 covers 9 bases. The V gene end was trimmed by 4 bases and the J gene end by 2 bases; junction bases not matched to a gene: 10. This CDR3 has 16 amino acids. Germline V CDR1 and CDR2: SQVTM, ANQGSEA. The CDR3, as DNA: TGCAGCGTTGTGGTCTTGCGGGAGGGCCTCACAGATACGCAGTATTTT. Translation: CSVVVLREGLTDTQYF.

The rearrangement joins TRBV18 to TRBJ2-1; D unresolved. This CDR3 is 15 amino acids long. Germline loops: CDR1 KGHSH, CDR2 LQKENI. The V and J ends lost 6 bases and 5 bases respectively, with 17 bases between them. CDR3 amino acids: CASSLTAPSDNEQFF. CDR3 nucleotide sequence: TGTGCCAGCTCCCTAACCGCCCCATCAGACAATGAGCAGTTCTTC.